This T cell receptor beta chain was captured in a study of blood T cell repertoires in COVID-19. Whole-study context: There were acute and convalescent COVID-19 samples, and they came from the United States, Italy and Spain.

The length of the CDR3 is 14 residues. In germline, CDR1 is SGHTA, CDR2 FQGNSA. Germline trimming cut 5 bases from V and 5 bases from J; bases unmatched to any gene: 8. Assay: immunoSEQ multiplex PCR; the TCRdb copy retains only in-frame clones and omits some. Found here are 100,000 or so clones, about four fifths of them singletons; the top ten hold more than 9%. Sequenced sample: peripheral blood. The V call is TRBV7-2, the J call TRBJ2-5; TRBD1 aligns across 7 bases. This sequence was found in a man aged 40-50 years with active or convalescent COVID-19. CDR3 coding DNA: TGTGCCAGCAGCCAAAGACAGGGATGGGAGACCCAGTACTTC. Amino acid sequence: CASSQRQGWETQYF.